This T cell receptor beta chain was recorded in a study of blood T cell repertoires in COVID-19. About the study: The study drew acute and convalescent COVID-19 samples from the United States, Italy and Spain. PBMCs, B-cell-depleted T cells, or T cells were the source of the cDNA or gDNA that made up the material.

Original data processing: Reference gene primers were amplified, and this amplification served to estimate nucleated cell counts. Data came from immunoSEQ multiplex PCR; TCRdb stores just in-frame clones and leaves some out. That table gives V, J and clone size, and the DNA gave D and trimming. The table has about 230,000 clones, 81% seen once. The CDR3 sequence is 12 residues long. V gene TRBV1 combines with J gene TRBJ2-4; TRBD2 was called by the table and not checked on the DNA. TRBV1 is shown as a pseudogene. The sequence was collected from an elderly woman with acute or convalescent COVID-19. Sequenced input: peripheral blood. This CDR3 reads CTSSPSPPGNDF. CDR3 sequence (DNA): TGCACCAGCAGCCCGTCCCCCCCCGGGAATGACTTC.